The sequence of this TCR beta chain was determined in a study of cytomegalovirus exposure and HLA in healthy donors. 13 Jbeta primers and 60 Vbeta primers were used for the PCR. The method was immunoSEQ multiplex PCR; TCRdb's version includes in-frame clones alone and lacks a portion of them. The repertoire holds approximately 91,000 clones, with 69% as singletons. V shed 5 bases, J shed 0 bases, and the junction held 9 bases outside the gene matches. The CDR3 has 16 amino acids. CDR1 MNHEY and CDR2 SMNVEV come from the germline V gene (reference sequence). This TCR came from a female donor in good health and CMV-seronegative. Material: PBMCs. The V call is TRBV27, the J call TRBJ2-7, with 8 bases fitting TRBD1. CDR3 nucleotide sequence: TGTGCCAGCAGTCCCGGGACAGGCGCGAGCTCCTACGAGCAGTACTTC. Protein: CASSPGTGASSYEQYF.